Only a few counts were recorded for the clone carrying this T cell receptor (beta chain). Its antigen remains unknown. The data derive from a study of beta chain features in type 1 diabetes. The wider study: Cells sorted and examined across all samples totaled approximately 110 million. Study-wide results and limits: Naive, central memory and Treg TCRB repertoires seemed to resemble each other more closely in patients than they did in healthy donors.

It was via CD45RO/CCR7/CD25/CD127/CD95/CD27 that CD4+ naive, central memory, regulatory and stem cell-like memory cells were sorted. Sort purity for all populations was recorded as exceeding 98%. Expressed TCRB transcripts were sequenced because the isolated RNA had all been reverse transcribed beforehand. Sequencing used immunoSEQ multiplex PCR; TCRdb keeps in-frame clones, though not all of them. The data show 900,000 or so clones, under 20% seen once. From germline, CDR1 is MNHNY and CDR2 SVGAGI (reference sequence). V was shortened by 10 bases and J by 1 base, with 10 bases between the two germline ends. This CDR3 is built from 13 residues.

This chain links TRBV6-6 with TRBJ2-2; the D is unclear. The sequencing input was naive CD4+ T cells from blood. The TCR comes from a woman between 18 and 30 years old in good health. As DNA, the CDR3 is TGTGCCACCGGGCTAGTGAACACCGGGGAGCTGTTTTTT. Translated: CATGLVNTGELFF.